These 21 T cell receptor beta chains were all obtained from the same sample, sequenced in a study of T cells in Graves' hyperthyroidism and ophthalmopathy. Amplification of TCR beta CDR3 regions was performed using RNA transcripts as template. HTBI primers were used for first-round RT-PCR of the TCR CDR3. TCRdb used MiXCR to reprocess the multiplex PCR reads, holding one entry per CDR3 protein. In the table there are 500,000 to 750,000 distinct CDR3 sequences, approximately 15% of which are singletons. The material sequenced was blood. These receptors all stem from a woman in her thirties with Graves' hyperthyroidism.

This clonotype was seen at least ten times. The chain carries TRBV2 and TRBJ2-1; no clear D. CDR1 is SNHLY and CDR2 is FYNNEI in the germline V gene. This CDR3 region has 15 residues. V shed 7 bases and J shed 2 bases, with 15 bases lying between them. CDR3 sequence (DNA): TGTGCCAGCATTGAGTGGGCCAAGGCCTACAATGAGCAGTTCTTC. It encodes CASIEWAKAYNEQFF.

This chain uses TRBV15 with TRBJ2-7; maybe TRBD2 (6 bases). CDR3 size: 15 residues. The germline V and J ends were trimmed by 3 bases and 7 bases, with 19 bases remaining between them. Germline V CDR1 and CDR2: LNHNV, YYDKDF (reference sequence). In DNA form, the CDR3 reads TGTGCCACCAGCAGCGCGGAGGAGGGCGAGGGGGAGCAGTACTTC. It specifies CATSSAEEGEGEQYF.

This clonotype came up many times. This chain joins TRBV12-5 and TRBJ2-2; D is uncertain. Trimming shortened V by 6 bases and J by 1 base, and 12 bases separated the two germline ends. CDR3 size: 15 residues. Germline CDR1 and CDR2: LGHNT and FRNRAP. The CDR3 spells CASGKGLQNTGELFF. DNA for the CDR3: TGTGCTAGTGGAAAAGGGCTACAGAACACCGGGGAGCTGTTTTTT. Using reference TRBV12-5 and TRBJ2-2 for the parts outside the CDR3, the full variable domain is DARVTQTPRHKVTEMGQEVTMRCQPILGHNTVFWYRQTMMQGLELLAYFRNRAPLDDSGMPKDRFSAEMPDATLATLKIQPSEPRDSAVYFCASGKGLQNTGELFFGEGSRLTVL.

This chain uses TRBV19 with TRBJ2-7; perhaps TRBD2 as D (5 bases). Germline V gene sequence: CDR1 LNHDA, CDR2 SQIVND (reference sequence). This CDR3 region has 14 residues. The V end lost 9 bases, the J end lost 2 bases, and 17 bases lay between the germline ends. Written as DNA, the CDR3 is TGTGCCAGCCAAGTTGCCTTCGGGACCTACGAGCAGTACTTC. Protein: CASQVAFGTYEQYF.

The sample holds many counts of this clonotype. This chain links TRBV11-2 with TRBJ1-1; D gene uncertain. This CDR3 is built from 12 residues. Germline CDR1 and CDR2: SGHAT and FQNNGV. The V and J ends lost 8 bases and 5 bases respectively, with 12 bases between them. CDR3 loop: CASRWGGTEAFF. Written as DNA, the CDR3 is TGTGCCAGCCGTTGGGGAGGGACTGAAGCTTTCTTT. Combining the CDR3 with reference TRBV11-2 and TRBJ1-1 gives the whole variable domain EAGVAQSPRYKIIEKRQSVAFWCNPISGHATLYWYQQILGQGPKLLIQFQNNGVVDDSQLPKDRFSAERLKGVDSTLKIQPAKLEDSAVYLCASRWGGTEAFFGQGTRLTVV.

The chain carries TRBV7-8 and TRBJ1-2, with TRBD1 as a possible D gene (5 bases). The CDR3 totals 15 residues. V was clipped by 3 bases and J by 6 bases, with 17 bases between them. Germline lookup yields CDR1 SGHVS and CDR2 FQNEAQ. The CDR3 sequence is CASSLIRGGKNGYTF. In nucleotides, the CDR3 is TGTGCCAGCAGCTTGATACGGGGGGGGAAGAATGGCTACACCTTC.

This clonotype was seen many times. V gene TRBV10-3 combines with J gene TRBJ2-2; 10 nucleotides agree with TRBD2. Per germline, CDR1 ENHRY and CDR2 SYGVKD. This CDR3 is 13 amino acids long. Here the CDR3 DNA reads TGTGGCGTAGCGGGAGGTGACACCGGGGAGCTGTTTTTT. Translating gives CGVAGGDTGELFF.

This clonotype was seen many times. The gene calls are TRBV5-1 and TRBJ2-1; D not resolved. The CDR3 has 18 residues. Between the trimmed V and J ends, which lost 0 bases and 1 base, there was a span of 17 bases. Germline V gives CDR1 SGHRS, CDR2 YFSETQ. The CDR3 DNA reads TGCGCCAGCAGCTTGGTTTCTGGTTCGTCCGGGTCCTACAATGAGCAGTTCTTC. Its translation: CASSLVSGSSGSYNEQFF.

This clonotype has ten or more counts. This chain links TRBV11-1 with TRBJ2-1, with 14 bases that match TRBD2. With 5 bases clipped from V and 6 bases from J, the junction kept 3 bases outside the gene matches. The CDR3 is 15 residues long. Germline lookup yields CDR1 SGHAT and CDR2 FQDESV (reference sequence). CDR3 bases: TGTGCCAGCAGCCCGACTAGCGGGAGGGTCAATGAGCAGTTCTTC. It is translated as CASSPTSGRVNEQFF. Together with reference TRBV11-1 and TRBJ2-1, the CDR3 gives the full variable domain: EAEVAQSPRYKITEKSQAVAFWCDPISGHATLYWYRQILGQGPELLVQFQDESVVDDSQLPKDRFSAERLKGVDSTLKIQPAELGDSAMYLCASSPTSGRVNEQFFGPGTRLTVL.

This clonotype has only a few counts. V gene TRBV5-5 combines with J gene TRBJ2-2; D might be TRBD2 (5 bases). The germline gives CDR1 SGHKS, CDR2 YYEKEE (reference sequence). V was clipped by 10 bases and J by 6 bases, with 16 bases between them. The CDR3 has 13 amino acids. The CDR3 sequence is CASRELVSGELFF. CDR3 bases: TGTGCCTCCCGGGAATTGGTATCCGGGGAGCTGTTTTTT.

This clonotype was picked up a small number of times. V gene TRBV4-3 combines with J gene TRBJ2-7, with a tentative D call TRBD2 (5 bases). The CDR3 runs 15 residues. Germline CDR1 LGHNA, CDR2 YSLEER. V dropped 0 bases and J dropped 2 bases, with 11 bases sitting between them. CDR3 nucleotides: TGCGCCAGCAGCCAAGAGAGGGCCAAAACCTACGAGCAGTACTTC. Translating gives CASSQERAKTYEQYF.

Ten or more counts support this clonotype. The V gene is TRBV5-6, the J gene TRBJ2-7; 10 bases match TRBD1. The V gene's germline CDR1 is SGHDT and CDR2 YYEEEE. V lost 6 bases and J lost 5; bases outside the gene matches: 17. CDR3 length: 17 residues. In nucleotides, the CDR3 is TGTGCCAGCATTCCCTGGGACAGGGGCTTTACAGTGGACGAGCAGTACTTC. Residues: CASIPWDRGFTVDEQYF.

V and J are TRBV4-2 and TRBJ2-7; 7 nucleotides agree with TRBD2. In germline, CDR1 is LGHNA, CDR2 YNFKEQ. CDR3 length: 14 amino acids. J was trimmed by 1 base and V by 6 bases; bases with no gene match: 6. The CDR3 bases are TGTGCCAGCAGGGGACCCGGGGGGTCCTACGAGCAGTACTTC. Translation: CASRGPGGSYEQYF.

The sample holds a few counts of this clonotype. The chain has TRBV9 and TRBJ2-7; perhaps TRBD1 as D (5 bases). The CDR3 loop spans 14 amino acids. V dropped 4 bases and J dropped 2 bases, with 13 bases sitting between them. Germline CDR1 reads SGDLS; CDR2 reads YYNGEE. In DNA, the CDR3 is TGTGCCAGCAGCCCAAAGACAGCAGCCTACGAGCAGTACTTC. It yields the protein CASSPKTAAYEQYF.

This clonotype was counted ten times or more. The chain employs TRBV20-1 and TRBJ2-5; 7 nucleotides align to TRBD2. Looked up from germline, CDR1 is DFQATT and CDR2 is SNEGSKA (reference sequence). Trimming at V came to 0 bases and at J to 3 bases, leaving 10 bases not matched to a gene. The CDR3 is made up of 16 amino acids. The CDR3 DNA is TGCAGTGCTAGAGATCCGTGGGAGGGTGGCAAAGAGACCCAGTACTTC. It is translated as CSARDPWEGGKETQYF.

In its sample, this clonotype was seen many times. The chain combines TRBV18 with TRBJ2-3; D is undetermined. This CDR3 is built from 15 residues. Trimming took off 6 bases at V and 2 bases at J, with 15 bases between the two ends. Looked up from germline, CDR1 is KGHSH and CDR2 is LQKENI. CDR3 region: CASSPTHLNTDTQYF. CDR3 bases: TGTGCCAGCTCTCCGACACATCTCAACACAGATACGCAGTATTTT.

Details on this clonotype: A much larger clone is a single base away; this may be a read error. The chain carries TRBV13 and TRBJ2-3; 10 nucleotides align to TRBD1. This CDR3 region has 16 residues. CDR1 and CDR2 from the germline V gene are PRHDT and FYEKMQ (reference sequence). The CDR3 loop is CACSSGQGVGTDTQYF. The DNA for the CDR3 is TGTGCCTGCAGCTCAGGACAGGGGGTTGGCACAGATACGCAGTATTTT.

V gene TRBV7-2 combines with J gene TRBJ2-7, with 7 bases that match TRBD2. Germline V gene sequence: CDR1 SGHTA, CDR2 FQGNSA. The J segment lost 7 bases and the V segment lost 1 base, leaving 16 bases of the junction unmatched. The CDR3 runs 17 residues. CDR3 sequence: CASSLGGGTRTGEEQYF. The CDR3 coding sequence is TGTGCCAGCAGCTTAGGGGGAGGGACTCGGACGGGAGAGGAGCAGTACTTC.

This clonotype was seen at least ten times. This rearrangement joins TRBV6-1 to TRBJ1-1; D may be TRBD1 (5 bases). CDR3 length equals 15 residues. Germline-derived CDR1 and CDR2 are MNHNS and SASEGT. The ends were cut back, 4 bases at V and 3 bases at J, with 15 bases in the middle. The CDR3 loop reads CASSARTPTHTEAFF. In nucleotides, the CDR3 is TGTGCCAGCAGTGCTAGGACACCTACTCACACTGAAGCTTTCTTT.

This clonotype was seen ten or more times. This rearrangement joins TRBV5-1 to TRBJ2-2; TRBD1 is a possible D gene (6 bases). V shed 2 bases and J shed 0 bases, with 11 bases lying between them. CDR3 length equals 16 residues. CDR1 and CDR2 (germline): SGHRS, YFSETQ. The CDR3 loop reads CASSLNREPNTGELFF. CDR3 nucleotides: TGCGCCAGCAGCTTAAACAGGGAACCGAACACCGGGGAGCTGTTTTTT.

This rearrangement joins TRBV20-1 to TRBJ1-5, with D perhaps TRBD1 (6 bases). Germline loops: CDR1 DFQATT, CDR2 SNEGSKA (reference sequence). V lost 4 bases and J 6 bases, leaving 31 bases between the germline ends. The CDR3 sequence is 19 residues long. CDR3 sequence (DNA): TGCAGTGCTATTAAACTCCGGGACACGAGTATTATGTTGAGTCAGCCCCAGCATTTT. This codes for CSAIKLRDTSIMLSQPQHF.